The rows below give T cell receptor beta chains drawn from one sample of a study of patients and donors after allogeneic stem cell transplantation. TCRdb ran MiXCR on the RT-PCR reads and lists one entry per CDR3 protein. The sample consists of about a million distinct CDR3 sequences, roughly 17% of them appearing once. The specimen was blood, either unsorted or a sorted T cell fraction (not recorded which). The receptors shown here come from a human donor who was either an allogeneic HSCT recipient or a stem cell or donor lymphocyte infusion donor (not recorded which). It is not recorded whose cells these are; they may come from a transplant donor. Each CDR3 is given with its conserved first and last residue. D genes are given only for firm matches. Size is omitted from some rows. Given values are once, few, many or a class for expanded clones.

clone_size	d_call	v_call	j_call	cdr3_nt	cdr3_aa
NA	TRBD2	TRBV7-9	TRBJ2-3	TGTGCCAGCAGCCTGAGGACTAGCGGGAGGGGGGAAGATACGCAGTATTTT	CASSLRTSGRGEDTQYF
few	NA	TRBV4-2	TRBJ2-7	TGTGCCAGCAGCCAAGGGAACCTAGATCAGAGCTCCTACGAGCAGTACTTC	CASSQGNLDQSSYEQYF
few	NA	TRBV24-1	TRBJ2-1	TGTGCCACCAGTGATTTTGGGCGGAATGAGCAGTTCTTC	CATSDFGRNEQFF
NA	TRBD1	TRBV7-9	TRBJ2-7	TGTGCCAGCAGCTTGTTACCGGGACAGGGGACACCGAGGGAGCAGTACTTC	CASSLLPGQGTPREQYF
NA	TRBD1	TRBV30	TRBJ1-1	TGTGCCTGGAGCACCCAACCCGGACAGGTTGAAGCTTTCTTT	CAWSTQPGQVEAFF
few	TRBD1	TRBV9	TRBJ1-5	TGTGCCAGCAGCGAGGGACAGGGGAGACAGCCCCAGCATTTT	CASSEGQGRQPQHF
NA	NA	TRBV4-2	TRBJ1-5	TGTGCCAGCAGCCAAGTACTTGGGGGAAATCAGCCCCAGCATTTT	CASSQVLGGNQPQHF
NA	NA	TRBV20-1	TRBJ1-5	TGCAGTGCTAGAGGCGGTAACAATCAGCCCCAGCATTTT	CSARGGNNQPQHF
NA	NA	TRBV29-1	TRBJ1-1	TGCAGCGTTGAACGGGGGGAGAGGAAAGCTTTCTTT	CSVERGERKAFF
NA	NA	TRBV3-1	TRBJ2-3	TGTGCCAGCAGCCAAGGAAAGACAGATACGCAGTATTTT	CASSQGKTDTQYF
NA	NA	TRBV6-2/TRBV6-3	TRBJ2-3	TGTGCCACCGGGGAGGGGGCCCCAGATACGCAGTATTTT	CATGEGAPDTQYF
NA	TRBD1	TRBV9	TRBJ2-5	TGTGCCAGCACGCGGACAGGGGGCGAGGAGACCCAGTACTTC	CASTRTGGEETQYF
NA	NA	TRBV10-3	TRBJ2-2	TGTGCCATGAGCAGGGGAAACGGGGAGCTGTTTTTT	CAMSRGNGELFF
few	NA	TRBV20-1	TRBJ2-1	TGCAGTGCTAGTCCCTACAATGAGCAGTTCTTC	CSASPYNEQFF
NA	NA	TRBV5-1	TRBJ1-2	TGCGCCAGCAGCTTGGACACCGACTATGGCTACACCTTC	CASSLDTDYGYTF
NA	NA	TRBV7-6	TRBJ2-7	TGTGCCAGCAGCGCCAACCGGGGGACGACCTACGAGCAGTACTTC	CASSANRGTTYEQYF
NA	NA	TRBV7-6	TRBJ2-1	TGTGCCAGCAGCCCCGGCTGGGGGACAAATGAGCAGTTCTTC	CASSPGWGTNEQFF
NA	TRBD2	TRBV7-9	TRBJ2-7	TGTGCCAGCAGCCCTTCTAGCGGACAAAACTACGAGCAGTACTTC	CASSPSSGQNYEQYF
few	TRBD2	TRBV20-1	TRBJ2-7	TGCAGTGCTACCGGAAAGCGGGAGTTAGAGAACGAGCAGTACTTC	CSATGKRELENEQYF
NA	NA	TRBV7-9	TRBJ1-2	TGTGCCAGCAGCTCGACCCTCGGGGGGCTGGCTAACTATGGCTACACCTTC	CASSSTLGGLANYGYTF
many	NA	TRBV15	TRBJ2-1	TGTGCCACCAGCAGAGATAAGGGGGATGAGCAGTTCTTC	CATSRDKGDEQFF
NA	TRBD1	TRBV3-1	TRBJ1-1	TGTGCCAGCAGCCAAGTGACAGGGAGGGCTGAAGCTTTCTTT	CASSQVTGRAEAFF
few	TRBD2	TRBV15	TRBJ2-1	TGTGCCACCAGCAGAGTTGGGACTAGCGGGCTCAATGAGCAGTTCTTC	CATSRVGTSGLNEQFF
NA	NA	TRBV30	TRBJ2-7	TGTGCCTGGAGTGTTATGGGGGCCTACGAGCAGTACTTC	CAWSVMGAYEQYF
NA	TRBD1	TRBV5-1	TRBJ2-7	TGCGCCAGCAGCTTGAAGGGACAGTCCTACGAGCAGTACTTC	CASSLKGQSYEQYF
few	NA	TRBV7-2	TRBJ1-1	TGTGCCAGCAGCTCACAGTTAGGTTTGACAGCCGCCGAAGCTTTCTTT	CASSSQLGLTAAEAFF
NA	NA	TRBV27	TRBJ2-1	TGTGCCAGCAGTTTATACCCTAGCTCCAATGAGCAGTTCTTC	CASSLYPSSNEQFF
few	NA	TRBV3-1	TRBJ1-1	TGTGCCAGCAGCCAATTGCTAAATGGACAGGAAGCTTTCTTT	CASSQLLNGQEAFF
NA	NA	TRBV4-2	TRBJ2-1	TGTGCCAGCAGATCCGGGACTGTCCTCAATGAGCAGTTCTTC	CASRSGTVLNEQFF
NA	TRBD1	TRBV2	TRBJ2-2	TGTGCCAGCAGTGAACAACAGGGGGCTAGCGGGGAGCTGTTTTTT	CASSEQQGASGELFF
few	NA	TRBV12-3/TRBV12-4	TRBJ2-3	TGTGCCAGCAGCGTGGGGCCCCCTAGGAATACGCAGTATTTT	CASSVGPPRNTQYF
few	NA	TRBV30	TRBJ1-1	TGTGCCTGGGAGGATATGGAGTACACTGAAGCTTTCTTT	CAWEDMEYTEAFF
NA	TRBD1	TRBV4-2	TRBJ1-1	TGTGCCAGCAGCCAAGGGGACAGGTTTGGGAACACTGAAGCTTTCTTT	CASSQGDRFGNTEAFF
few	NA	TRBV25-1	TRBJ2-2	TGTGCCAGCAGTGAATGGACCCAAAACACCGGGGAGCTGTTTTTT	CASSEWTQNTGELFF
NA	TRBD1	TRBV2	TRBJ2-7	TGTGCCAGCAGGTCCCTCGGACAGGGGGCCCTCGAGCAGTACTTC	CASRSLGQGALEQYF
NA	NA	TRBV6-5	TRBJ1-1	TGTGCCAGCAGTTACTGGGGGGACGGCACTGAAGCTTTCTTT	CASSYWGDGTEAFF
NA	NA	TRBV15	TRBJ2-7	TGTGCCACCTCCTACTGGAGGGGCTACGAGCAGTACTTC	CATSYWRGYEQYF
few	TRBD2	TRBV5-1	TRBJ2-1	TGCGCCAGCAGCTCCGGGACTAGCGGTATAAATGAGCAGTTCTTC	CASSSGTSGINEQFF
NA	NA	TRBV6-5	TRBJ1-1	TGTGCCAGCAGTTACACTGACGAAGGCAGTGCTGAAGCTTTCTTT	CASSYTDEGSAEAFF